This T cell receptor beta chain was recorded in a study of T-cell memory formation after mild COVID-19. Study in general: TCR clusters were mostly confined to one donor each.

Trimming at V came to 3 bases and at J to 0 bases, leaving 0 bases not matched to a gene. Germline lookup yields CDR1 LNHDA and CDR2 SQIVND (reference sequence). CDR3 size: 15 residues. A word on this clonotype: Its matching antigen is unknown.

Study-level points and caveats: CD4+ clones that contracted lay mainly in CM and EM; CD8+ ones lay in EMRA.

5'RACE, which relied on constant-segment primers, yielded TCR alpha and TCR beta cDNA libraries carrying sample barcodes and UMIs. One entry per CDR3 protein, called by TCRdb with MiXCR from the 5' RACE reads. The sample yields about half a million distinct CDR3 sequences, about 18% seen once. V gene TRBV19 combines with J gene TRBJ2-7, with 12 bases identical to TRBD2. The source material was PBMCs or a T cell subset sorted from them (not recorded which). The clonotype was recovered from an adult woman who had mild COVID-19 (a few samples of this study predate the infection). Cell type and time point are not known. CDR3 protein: CASSMTSGGSYEQYF. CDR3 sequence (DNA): TGTGCCAGTAGTATGACTAGCGGGGGCTCCTACGAGCAGTACTTC. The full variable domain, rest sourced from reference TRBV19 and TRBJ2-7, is DGGITQSPKYLFRKEGQNVTLSCEQNLNHDAMYWYRQDPGQGLRLIYYSQIVNDFQKGDIAEGYSVSREKKESFPLTVTSAQKNPTAFYLCASSMTSGGSYEQYFGPGTRLTVT.